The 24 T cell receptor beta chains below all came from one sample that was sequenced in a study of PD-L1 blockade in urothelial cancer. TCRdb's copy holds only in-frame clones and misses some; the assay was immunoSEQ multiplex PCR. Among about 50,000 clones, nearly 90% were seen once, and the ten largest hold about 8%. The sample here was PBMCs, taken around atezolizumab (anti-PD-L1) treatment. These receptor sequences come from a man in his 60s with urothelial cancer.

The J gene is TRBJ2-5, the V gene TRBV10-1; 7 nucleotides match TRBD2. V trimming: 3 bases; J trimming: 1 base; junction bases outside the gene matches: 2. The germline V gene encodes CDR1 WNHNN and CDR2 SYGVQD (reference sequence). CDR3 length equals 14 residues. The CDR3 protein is CASSDGGGQETQYF. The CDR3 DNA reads TGCGCCAGCAGTGACGGCGGGGGCCAAGAGACCCAGTACTTC.

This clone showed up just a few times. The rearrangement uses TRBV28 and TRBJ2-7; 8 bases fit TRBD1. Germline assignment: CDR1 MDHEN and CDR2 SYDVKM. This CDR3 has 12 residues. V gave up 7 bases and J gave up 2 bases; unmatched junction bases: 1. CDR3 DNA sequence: TGTGCCAGCACAGGGGGCCCCTACGAGCAGTACTTC. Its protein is CASTGGPYEQYF.

This CDR3 reads CASSLDRGGGYTF. CDR3 sequence (DNA): TGTGCCAGCAGCTTAGATCGCGGGGGTGGCTACACCTTC. The chain carries TRBV11-3 and TRBJ1-2, with D maybe TRBD1 (5 bases). The CDR3 contains 13 residues. V dropped 0 bases and J dropped 7 bases, with 9 bases sitting between them. Germline CDR1 and CDR2: SGHNT and YENEEA.

CDR3 protein: CASSFVPVGAQDEQYF. The CDR3 bases are TGTGCCAGCAGTTTTGTGCCGGTGGGGGCGCAGGACGAGCAGTACTTC. V gene TRBV27 combines with J gene TRBJ2-7; TRBD1 might be the D (6 bases). With 3 bases removed from V and 5 bases from J, the gap between germline ends came to 20 bases. The CDR3 runs 16 residues. Germline-derived CDR1 and CDR2 are MNHEY and SMNVEV (reference sequence).

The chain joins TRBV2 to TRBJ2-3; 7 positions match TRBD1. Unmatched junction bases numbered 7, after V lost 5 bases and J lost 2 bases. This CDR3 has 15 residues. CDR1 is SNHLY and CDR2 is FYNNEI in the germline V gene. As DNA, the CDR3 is TGTGCCAGCAGTCGTGGGACAGTCTTCACAGATACGCAGTATTTT. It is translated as CASSRGTVFTDTQYF.

DNA for the CDR3: TGTGCCAGTAGTCTTACAGGGGGGACCATGGATGAGCAGTTCTTC. It codes for CASSLTGGTMDEQFF. The chain uses TRBV19 and TRBJ2-1; 8 bases align to TRBD1. Germline CDR1 is LNHDA and CDR2 is SQIVND (reference sequence). The CDR3 covers 15 residues. Unmatched junction bases numbered 11, after V lost 5 bases and J lost 8 bases.

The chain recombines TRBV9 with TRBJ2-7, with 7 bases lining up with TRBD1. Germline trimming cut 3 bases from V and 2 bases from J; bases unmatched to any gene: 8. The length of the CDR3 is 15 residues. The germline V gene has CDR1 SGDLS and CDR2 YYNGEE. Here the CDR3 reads CASSAVPGQPYEQYF. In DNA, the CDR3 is TGTGCCAGCAGCGCTGTTCCGGGACAGCCCTACGAGCAGTACTTC.

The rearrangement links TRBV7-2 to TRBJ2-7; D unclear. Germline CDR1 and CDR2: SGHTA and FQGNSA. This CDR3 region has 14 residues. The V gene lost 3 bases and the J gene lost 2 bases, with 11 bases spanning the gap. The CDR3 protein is CASSLPIAPYEQYF. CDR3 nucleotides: TGTGCCAGCAGCTTGCCGATAGCCCCCTACGAGCAGTACTTC.

CDR3 sequence (DNA): TGTGCCACCAGCAGCGCAAGGCAGGGGGTCTCACCCCTCCACTTT. Protein product: CATSSARQGVSPLHF. The J gene is TRBJ1-6, the V gene TRBV15; 7 nucleotides match TRBD1. The CDR3 extends over 15 amino acids. Germline V CDR1 and CDR2: LNHNV, YYDKDF (reference sequence). V shed 3 bases and J 10 bases; nucleotides not matched to a gene: 9.

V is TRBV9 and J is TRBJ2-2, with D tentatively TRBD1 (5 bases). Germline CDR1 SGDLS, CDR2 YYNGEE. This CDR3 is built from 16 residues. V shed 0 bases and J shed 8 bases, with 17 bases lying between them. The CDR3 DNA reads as TGTGCCAGCAGCGTAGGGTTTCAGGGATCAGGAGGGGAGCTGTTTTTT. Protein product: CASSVGFQGSGGELFF.

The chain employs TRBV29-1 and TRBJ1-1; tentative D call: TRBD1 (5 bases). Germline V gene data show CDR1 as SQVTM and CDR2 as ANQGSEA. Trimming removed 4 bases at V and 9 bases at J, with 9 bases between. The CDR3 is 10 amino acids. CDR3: CSVATEQAFF. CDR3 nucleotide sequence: TGCAGCGTTGCGACAGAACAAGCTTTCTTT.

The CDR3 nucleotides are TGCGCCAGCAGCCCGCTAGCCTGGTCAGGCGCAGATACGCAGTATTTT. Translation gives CASSPLAWSGADTQYF. This chain uses TRBV4-3 with TRBJ2-3; a weak D match, TRBD2 (5 bases). Trimming left V 4 bases short and J 4 bases short, with 18 bases between. Germline CDR1 reads LGHNA; CDR2 reads YSLEER. The CDR3 spans 16 residues.

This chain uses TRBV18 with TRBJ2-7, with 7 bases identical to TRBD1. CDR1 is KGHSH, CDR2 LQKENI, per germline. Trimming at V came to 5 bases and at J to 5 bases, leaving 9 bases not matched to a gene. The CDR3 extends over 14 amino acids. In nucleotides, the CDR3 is TGTGCCAGCTCATTTCGACAGGGAGTCGACGAGCAGTACTTC. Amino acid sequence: CASSFRQGVDEQYF.

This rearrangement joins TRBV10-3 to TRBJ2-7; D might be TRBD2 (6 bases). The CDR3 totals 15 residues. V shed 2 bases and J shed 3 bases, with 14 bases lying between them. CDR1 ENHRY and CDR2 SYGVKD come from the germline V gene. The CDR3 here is CAISETPSASYEQYF. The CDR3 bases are TGTGCCATCAGTGAGACGCCTAGCGCCAGCTACGAGCAGTACTTC.

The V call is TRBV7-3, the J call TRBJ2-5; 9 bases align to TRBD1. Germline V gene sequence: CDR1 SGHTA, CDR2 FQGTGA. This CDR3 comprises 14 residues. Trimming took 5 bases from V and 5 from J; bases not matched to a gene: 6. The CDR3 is CASSPTGGAETQYF. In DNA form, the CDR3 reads TGTGCCAGCAGCCCCACAGGGGGCGCGGAGACCCAGTACTTC.

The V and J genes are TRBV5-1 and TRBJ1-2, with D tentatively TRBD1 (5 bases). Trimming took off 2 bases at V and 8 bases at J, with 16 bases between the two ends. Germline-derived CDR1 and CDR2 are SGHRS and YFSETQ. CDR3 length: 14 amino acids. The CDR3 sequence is CASSFLRGQGGYTF. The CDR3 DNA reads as TGCGCCAGCAGCTTTTTAAGGGGTCAAGGAGGCTACACCTTC.

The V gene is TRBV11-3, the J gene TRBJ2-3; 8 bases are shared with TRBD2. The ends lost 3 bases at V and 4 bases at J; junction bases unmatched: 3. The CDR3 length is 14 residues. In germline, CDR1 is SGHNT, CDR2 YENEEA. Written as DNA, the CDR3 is TGTGCCAGCAGCTTTCTCGGGGGGGCAGATACGCAGTATTTT. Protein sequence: CASSFLGGADTQYF.

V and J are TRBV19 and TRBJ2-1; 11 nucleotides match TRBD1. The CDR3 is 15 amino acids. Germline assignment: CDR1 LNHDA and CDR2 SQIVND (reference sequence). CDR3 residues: CAVGQGGISYNEQFF. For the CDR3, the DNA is TGTGCAGTGGGACAGGGGGGTATCTCCTACAATGAGCAGTTCTTC. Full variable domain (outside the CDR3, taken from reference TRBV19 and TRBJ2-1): DGGITQSPKYLFRKEGQNVTLSCEQNLNHDAMYWYRQDPGQGLRLIYYSQIVNDFQKGDIAEGYSVSREKKESFPLTVTSAQKNPTAFYLCAVGQGGISYNEQFFGPGTRLTVL.

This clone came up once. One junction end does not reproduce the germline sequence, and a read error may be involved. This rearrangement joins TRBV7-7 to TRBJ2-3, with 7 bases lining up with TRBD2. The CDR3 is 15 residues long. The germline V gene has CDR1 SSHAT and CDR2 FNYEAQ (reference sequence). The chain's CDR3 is CASSLGLESTDTQYF. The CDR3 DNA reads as TGTGCTAGCAGCTTAGGACTAGAAAGCACAGATACGCAGTATTTT.

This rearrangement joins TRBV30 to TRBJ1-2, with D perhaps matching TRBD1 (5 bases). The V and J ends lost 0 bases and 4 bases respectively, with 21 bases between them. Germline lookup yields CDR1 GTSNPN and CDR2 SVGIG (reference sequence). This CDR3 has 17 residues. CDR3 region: CAWSVPVRRGGSYGYTF. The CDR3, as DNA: TGTGCCTGGAGTGTACCGGTCAGGAGGGGCGGGAGCTATGGCTACACCTTC. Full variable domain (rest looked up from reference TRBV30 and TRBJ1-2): SQTIHQWPATLVQPVGSPLSLECTVEGTSNPNLYWYRQAAGRGLQLLFYSVGIGQISSEVPQNLSASRPQDRQFILSSKKLLLSDSGFYLCAWSVPVRRGGSYGYTFGSGTRLTVV.

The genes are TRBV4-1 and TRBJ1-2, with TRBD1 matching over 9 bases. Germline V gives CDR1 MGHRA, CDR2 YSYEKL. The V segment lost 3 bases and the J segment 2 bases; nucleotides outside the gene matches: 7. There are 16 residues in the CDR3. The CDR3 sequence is CASSHDSGTGNYGYTF. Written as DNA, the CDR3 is TGCGCCAGCAGCCACGATTCCGGGACAGGGAACTATGGCTACACCTTC.

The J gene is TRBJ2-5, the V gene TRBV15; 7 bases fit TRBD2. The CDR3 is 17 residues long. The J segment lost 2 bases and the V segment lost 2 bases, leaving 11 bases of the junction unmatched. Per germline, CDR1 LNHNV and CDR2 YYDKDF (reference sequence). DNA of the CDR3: TGTGCCACCAGCAGATCACCCCAGGGAGGGGCTCAAGAGACCCAGTACTTC. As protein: CATSRSPQGGAQETQYF.

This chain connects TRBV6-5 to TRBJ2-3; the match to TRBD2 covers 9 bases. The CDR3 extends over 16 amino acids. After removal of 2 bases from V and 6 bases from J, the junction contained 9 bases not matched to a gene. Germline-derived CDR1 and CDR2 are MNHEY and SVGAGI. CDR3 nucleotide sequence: TGTGCCAGCAGTTACCCCAGCGGGGGGTTTCAGGATACGCAGTATTTT. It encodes CASSYPSGGFQDTQYF.

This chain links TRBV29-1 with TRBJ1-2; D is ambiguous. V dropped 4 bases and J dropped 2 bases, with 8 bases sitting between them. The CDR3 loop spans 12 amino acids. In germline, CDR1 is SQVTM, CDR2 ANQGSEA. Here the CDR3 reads CSVVIQNYGYTF. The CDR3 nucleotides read TGCAGCGTTGTGATACAGAACTATGGCTACACCTTC. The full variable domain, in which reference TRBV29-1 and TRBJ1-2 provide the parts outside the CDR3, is SAVISQKPSRDICQRGTSLTIQCQVDSQVTMMFWYRQQPGQSLTLIATANQGSEATYESGFVIDKFPISRPNLTFSTLTVSNMSPEDSSIYLCSVVIQNYGYTFGSGTRLTVV.